This TCR beta chain originates from a study of blood T cell repertoires in COVID-19. At the level of the study: Samples of COVID-19 (acute and convalescent) were obtained from the United States, Italy and Spain. From T cells, B-cell-depleted T cells, or PBMCs came the material, which was cDNA or gDNA.

CDR3 length: 14 residues. Trimming shortened V by 0 bases and J by 8 bases, and 12 bases separated the two germline ends. Germline CDR1 SGDLS, CDR2 YYNGEE. Original data processing: Estimated nucleated cell counts came from reference gene primer amplification. The protocol was immunoSEQ multiplex PCR, while the TCRdb copy is restricted to in-frame clones and leaves out a portion. Clonal size and the V and J genes are those of that table, whereas D and trimming came from the DNA. Of about 200,000 clones listed, 87% are singletons. This clone appeared a single time. The TCR was taken from a man aged 55 to 69 with active or convalescent COVID-19. This rearrangement joins TRBV9 to TRBJ2-4; possibly TRBD2 for D (5 bases). Sequencing was performed on peripheral blood. The CDR3 region is CASSVGPQEDIQYF. The DNA for the CDR3 is TGTGCCAGCAGCGTAGGCCCTCAGGAGGACATTCAGTACTTC.